This TCR beta chain was identified in a study of T cell clonality in common variable immunodeficiency. Study results and limitations: In common variable immunodeficiency, TCR beta chains reportedly carried fewer deletions and N-nucleotide insertions. Shared TCRbeta clones were fewer between CVID subjects than controls.

Aged about 9 to 70 years, CVID subjects averaged approximately 38 years old. In germline, CDR1 is KGHSH, CDR2 LQKENI. The trim removed 4 bases at V and 9 bases at J, leaving 13 bases unmatched. The CDR3 is made up of 16 amino acids. Sequencing input was equivalent genomic DNA from CVID and controls. Using immunoSEQ multiplex PCR, the repertoire was profiled, and TCRdb retains in-frame clones only, with some absent. Captured here are about 8,000 clones, none seen once; the top ten comprise about 20%. This clone is medium-sized (0.01 to 0.1%) in the sample. Its antigen is not known. Read coverage stops 3 residues before the CDR3 terminus; the germline J gene supplies the remainder.

The TCR originated in a human donor with common variable immunodeficiency. Sequencing was done on a sample of peripheral blood mononuclear cells. J is TRBJ2-1 and V is TRBV18; 9 positions agree with TRBD2. The CDR3 protein is CASSRPTSGQRSEQFF. CDR3 bases read: TGTGCCAGCTCACGACCTACTAGCGGGCAAAGGAGTGAG.